This T cell receptor (beta chain) was recorded in a study of beta chain features in type 1 diabetes. Findings and caveats of the study: PCR might favor shorter templates, but any such skew would affect patients and controls equally.

This clone was counted between two and nine times. No antigen is known for it. V trimming: 4 bases; J trimming: 0 bases; junction bases outside the gene matches: 8. The length of the CDR3 is 17 residues. The germline CDR1 and CDR2 sequences are SNHLY and FYNNEI. Reverse transcribing all isolated RNA meant expressed TCRB transcripts were sequenced. TCRdb keeps only in-frame clones here, not all; method: immunoSEQ multiplex PCR. The sample has 15,000 to 17,000 clones; over 40% are singletons. Sequenced: stem cell memory CD4+ T cells from blood. The source of this sequence is a woman in her thirties or forties in good health. This chain uses TRBV2 with TRBJ1-2, with 10 bases matching TRBD1. The CDR3 DNA sequence: TGTGCCAGCAGTGGGGTGACAGGGGGCGCTTCTAACTATGGCTACACCTTC. Translating gives CASSGVTGGASNYGYTF.